The next 22 T cell receptor beta chains were all read from a single sample in a study of radiation and T cells in renal cell carcinoma. The time point here: blood 2 weeks post-SBRT. Documented treatment: 15 Gy SBRT to primary tumor, nephrectomy 4 weeks later. Profiled with immunoSEQ multiplex PCR; TCRdb holds only in-frame clones, not every one. Altogether tens of thousands of clones are present, 80% to 90% being singletons, with the ten largest covering 20% to 25%. The source was blood, collected from a patient whose treatment included radiotherapy and nephrectomy. These receptors were taken from a woman aged 50 to 65 with renal cell carcinoma.

This clone was detected only once. This sequence joins TRBV9 and TRBJ2-5; maybe TRBD1 (5 bases). Trimming left V 3 bases short and J 4 bases short, with 10 bases between. Germline V gives CDR1 SGDLS, CDR2 YYNGEE. This CDR3 has 13 residues. The CDR3 region is CASSGGIRETQYF. The CDR3 coding sequence is TGTGCCAGCAGCGGGGGCATTAGAGAGACCCAGTACTTC.

V is TRBV14 and J is TRBJ1-1; D remains unclear. Germline lookup yields CDR1 SGHDN and CDR2 FVKESK. The CDR3 is 16 residues long. V was clipped by 1 base and J by 3 bases, with 15 bases between them. CDR3 sequence reads: CASSQGVKGQDTEAFF. CDR3 sequence (DNA): TGTGCCAGCAGCCAAGGTGTGAAGGGCCAGGACACTGAAGCTTTCTTT.

This clone was seen just once. The gene calls are TRBV5-6 and TRBJ2-7; TRBD1 matches at 8 bases. Germline CDR1 is SGHDT and CDR2 is YYEEEE. This CDR3 spans 13 amino acids. V trimming: 7 bases; J trimming: 1 base; junction bases outside the gene matches: 4. CDR3 nucleotide sequence: TGTGCCAGCGGCCGGGACAGGTCCTACGAGCAGTACTTC. Residues: CASGRDRSYEQYF.

By its share, this clone is medium-sized. The gene calls are TRBV7-9 and TRBJ2-7, with D maybe TRBD1 (5 bases). CDR3 size: 15 residues. The ends were cut back, 5 bases at V and 2 bases at J, with 16 bases in the middle. Germline CDR1 SEHNR, CDR2 FQNEAQ (reference sequence). CDR3 nucleotide sequence: TGTGCCAGCAGCCCGACGTCGGACAACACCTACGAGCAGTACTTC. Its protein is CASSPTSDNTYEQYF.

The rearrangement links TRBV5-4 to TRBJ1-1; D gene ambiguous. Germline V CDR1 and CDR2: SGHNT, YYREEE (reference sequence). V was pared by 2 bases and J by 0 bases, with 8 bases between. The CDR3 has 14 amino acids. CDR3 region: CASSFSSMNTEAFF. DNA for the CDR3: TGTGCCAGCAGCTTTAGCAGCATGAACACTGAAGCTTTCTTT.

This chain joins TRBV2 and TRBJ2-6, with D possibly being TRBD2 (5 bases). Germline V lookup: CDR1 SNHLY, CDR2 FYNNEI. The CDR3 covers 14 residues. V lost 6 bases, J lost 4 bases, and 10 bases lay in between. CDR3 in amino acids: CASSREAGANVLTF. The DNA of the CDR3 is TGTGCCAGCAGCCGGGAAGCCGGGGCCAACGTCCTGACTTTC.

The V call is TRBV6-6, the J call TRBJ1-5; no clear D gene. V was cut by 5 bases and J by 0 bases, with 5 bases left in between. CDR1 and CDR2 (germline): MNHNY, SVGAGI (reference sequence). The CDR3 contains 13 residues. The CDR3 loop reads CASSPNSNQPQHF. CDR3 sequence (DNA): TGTGCCAGCAGTCCTAATAGCAATCAGCCCCAGCATTTT.

The chain recombines TRBV7-2 with TRBJ1-6; 7 bases are shared with TRBD1. The CDR3 contains 15 residues. Losses at the gene ends were 5 bases for V and 7 bases for J; bases not matched to a gene: 8. CDR1 is SGHTA and CDR2 is FQGNSA in the germline V gene. The CDR3 DNA follows: TGTGCCAGCAGCCTCAGCCGGGGACAGAATTCACCCCTCCACTTT. Residues: CASSLSRGQNSPLHF.

This chain joins TRBV6-6 and TRBJ1-5; 10 bases are shared with TRBD1. CDR3 length: 15 residues. Per germline, CDR1 MNHNY and CDR2 SVGAGI (reference sequence). The J segment lost 4 bases and the V segment lost 8 bases, leaving 8 bases of the junction unmatched. The CDR3 nucleotides read TGTGCCAGCTTTTCACCGGGACAGGGGAATCAGCCCCAGCATTTT. It translates to CASFSPGQGNQPQHF.

The chain combines TRBV19 with TRBJ1-5; 7 bases agree with TRBD1. Per the germline V gene, CDR1 is LNHDA and CDR2 is SQIVND (reference sequence). This CDR3 is built from 15 residues. J was trimmed by 5 bases and V by 3 bases; bases with no gene match: 7. As DNA, the CDR3 is TGTGCCAGTAGTATTACCCCGACAGGGTATCAGCCCCAGCATTTT. Protein: CASSITPTGYQPQHF.

The chain has TRBV27 and TRBJ2-4, with D maybe TRBD1 (6 bases). V was clipped by 5 bases and J by 0 bases, with 17 bases between them. Germline CDR1 and CDR2: MNHEY and SMNVEV (reference sequence). The CDR3 is made up of 17 amino acids. DNA of the CDR3: TGTGCCAGCAGTCCCTGGACAGCCGAACCAGCCAAAAACATTCAGTACTTC. Its translation: CASSPWTAEPAKNIQYF.

The chain joins TRBV27 to TRBJ1-6; D is perhaps TRBD1 (6 bases). Germline V gene lookup returns CDR1 MNHEY and CDR2 SMNVEV (reference sequence). With 5 bases removed from V and 7 bases from J, the gap between germline ends came to 21 bases. CDR3 length: 17 amino acids. The CDR3 DNA is TGTGCCAGCAGTACGCTTCTTGGACAGATAAGGAATTCACCCCTCCACTTT. It translates to CASSTLLGQIRNSPLHF.

The gene calls are TRBV5-4 and TRBJ2-5; 7 bases line up with TRBD1. The CDR3 extends over 14 amino acids. V shed 4 bases, J shed 1 base, and the junction held 4 bases outside the gene matches. Germline values: CDR1 SGHNT, CDR2 YYREEE (reference sequence). In DNA, the CDR3 is TGTGCCAGCAGCGCGACAGGGACCCAAGAGACCCAGTACTTC. Amino acid sequence: CASSATGTQETQYF.

The chain has TRBV5-4 and TRBJ1-2; 9 bases match TRBD1. The germline CDR1 and CDR2 sequences are SGHNT and YYREEE (reference sequence). The CDR3 runs 14 residues. Trimming cost V 4 bases and J 3 bases; bases outside gene matches: 4. The CDR3 reads CASSDRDRDYGYTF. In DNA form, the CDR3 reads TGTGCCAGCAGCGACCGGGACAGGGACTATGGCTACACCTTC.

This chain uses TRBV7-2 with TRBJ2-4; 10 bases align to TRBD2. V was pared by 3 bases and J by 6 bases, with 5 bases of the junction left unmatched. The CDR3 runs to 15 residues. Germline V gives CDR1 SGHTA, CDR2 FQGNSA. This chain's CDR3 is CASSLPSGSGNIQYF. The CDR3 bases are TGTGCCAGCAGCTTGCCTAGCGGGAGCGGAAACATTCAGTACTTC. Filled out from reference TRBV7-2 and TRBJ2-4, the complete variable domain reads GAGVSQSPSNKVTEKGKDVELRCDPISGHTALYWYRQSLGQGLEFLIYFQGNSAPDKSGLPSDRFSAERTGGSVSTLTIQRTQQEDSAVYLCASSLPSGSGNIQYFGAGTRLSVL.

This clone was detected once. The chain combines TRBV5-8 with TRBJ2-5; 9 nucleotides match TRBD1. Germline values: CDR1 SGHTS, CDR2 YDEGEE. V trimming: 3 bases; J trimming: 3 bases; junction bases outside the gene matches: 6. This CDR3 spans 15 amino acids. The CDR3 coding sequence is TGTGCCAGCAGCTCGGTGGGACAGGGCGAAGAGACCCAGTACTTC. This gives the protein CASSSVGQGEETQYF.

In DNA, the CDR3 is TGTGCCAGCCGCCAGGACTCCTACAATGAGCAGTTCTTC. Translation gives CASRQDSYNEQFF. The chain couples TRBV6-1 to TRBJ2-1; D is ambiguous. The germline V and J ends were trimmed by 8 bases and 0 bases, with 8 bases remaining between them. This CDR3 region has 13 residues. Germline V gives CDR1 MNHNS, CDR2 SASEGT.

V is TRBV9 and J is TRBJ1-2, with D unresolved. The germline CDR1 and CDR2 sequences are SGDLS and YYNGEE. V lost 4 bases to trimming and J lost 0 bases, with 16 bases between them. This CDR3 is built from 16 residues. This CDR3 reads CASSSRPGITNYGYTF. The DNA of the CDR3 is TGTGCCAGCAGCTCTAGACCGGGAATTACTAACTATGGCTACACCTTC.

J is TRBJ2-2 and V is TRBV7-6; no definite D call. CDR1 is SGHVS and CDR2 is FNYEAQ in the germline V gene. V shed 2 bases and J shed 4 bases, with 8 bases lying between them. The CDR3 sequence is 14 residues long. Written as DNA, the CDR3 is TGTGCCAGCAGCTTAAGTCAGCCCACCGGGGAGCTGTTTTTT. Translated: CASSLSQPTGELFF.

The rearrangement links TRBV19 to TRBJ1-5, with D maybe TRBD1 (6 bases). CDR3 length: 15 amino acids. Germline assignment: CDR1 LNHDA and CDR2 SQIVND (reference sequence). V shed 5 bases and J shed 0 bases, with 11 bases lying between them. CDR3 region: CASSSDSYSNQPQHF. The CDR3 region has the DNA TGTGCCAGTAGTTCGGACAGTTATAGCAATCAGCCCCAGCATTTT.

V gene TRBV5-4 combines with J gene TRBJ1-3; 11 nucleotides align to TRBD1. The V and J ends lost 4 bases and 4 bases, in that order; junction bases with no gene match: 7. Germline CDR1 SGHNT, CDR2 YYREEE (reference sequence). There are 16 residues in the CDR3. CDR3 bases: TGTGCCAGCAGCGTAGGACAGGGGGCAGGAGGAAACACCATATATTTT. Translating gives CASSVGQGAGGNTIYF. Variable domain in full (rest from reference TRBV5-4 and TRBJ1-3): ETGVTQSPTHLIKTRGQQVTLRCSSQSGHNTVSWYQQALGQGPQFIFQYYREEENGRGNFPPRFSGLQFPNYSSELNVNALELDDSALYLCASSVGQGAGGNTIYFGEGSWLTVV.

The rearrangement uses TRBV27 and TRBJ2-5; 9 bases fit TRBD1. V lost 3 bases, J lost 3 bases, and 14 bases stayed unmatched. This CDR3 contains 18 residues. Germline CDR1 is MNHEY and CDR2 is SMNVEV (reference sequence). Written as DNA, the CDR3 is TGTGCCAGCAGTTTTTTCCCTTTCCGCGGGACAGGGAAAGAGACCCAGTACTTC. Protein: CASSFFPFRGTGKETQYF.